This T cell receptor beta chain was retrieved from a study of shared clonotypes between healthy human individuals. Regarding the study as a whole: Specimens sampled were limited to blood, with tissue repertoires likely differing. The represented genetic and exposure-history diversity was limited by the small number of donors.

As concerns this clone: The antigen remains undetermined.

TCRdb keeps only in-frame clones here, not all; method: immunoSEQ multiplex PCR. The sample contains under 1,100,000 clones, around 78% of which appear only once. The CDR3 consists of 15 residues. The V segment lost 4 bases and the J segment 4 bases; nucleotides outside the gene matches: 10. Germline loops: CDR1 MGHRA, CDR2 YSYEKL. The TCR was taken from a man aged 18-30 years in good health. Some clones in this sample may be carry-over from other donors' samples. Sequencing was performed on memory CD4+ T cells from PBMCs. Subset meaning: CD45RA-negative fraction. The V call is TRBV4-1, the J call TRBJ2-7; TRBD2 aligns across 7 bases. The CDR3 coding sequence is TGCGCCAGCAGCCCGACCGTGGGGCGGGGGTACGAGCAGTACTTC. Translating gives CASSPTVGRGYEQYF.